This entry lists 29 T cell receptor beta chains sequenced from one sample in a study of cytomegalovirus exposure and HLA in healthy donors. The study ran its PCR with 60 Vbeta and 13 Jbeta primers. Assay used: immunoSEQ multiplex PCR; TCRdb lists only in-frame clones, some missing. The table lists 150,000 to 200,000 clones. The sequencing input was PBMCs. All receptors come from a woman in her fifties or sixties in good health and CMV-seronegative.

This rearrangement joins TRBV29-1 to TRBJ2-7, with 9 bases matching TRBD2. The CDR3 is 17 residues long. The germline CDR1 and CDR2 sequences are SQVTM and ANQGSEA. Germline trimming cut 0 bases from V and 0 bases from J; bases unmatched to any gene: 9. The CDR3 here is CSVEDSGGRAPSYEQYF. DNA of the CDR3: TGCAGCGTTGAAGATTCTGGCGGGAGGGCCCCCTCCTACGAGCAGTACTTC.

The V call is TRBV4-1, the J call TRBJ1-2, with 8 bases matching TRBD1. After removal of 8 bases from V and 5 bases from J, the junction contained 7 bases not matched to a gene. Germline V gene lookup returns CDR1 MGHRA and CDR2 YSYEKL. This CDR3 is 13 amino acids long. CDR3 nucleotides: TGCGCCAGCGCCGGACAGGGACCTTATGGCTACACCTTC. It translates to CASAGQGPYGYTF.

The rearrangement joins TRBV6-1 to TRBJ1-6; D remains ambiguous. Per germline, CDR1 MNHNS and CDR2 SASEGT. V was cut by 2 bases and J by 13 bases, with 12 bases left in between. The CDR3 is made up of 13 amino acids. CDR3 loop: CASSEKLEVPLHF. The CDR3 nucleotides read TGTGCCAGCAGTGAAAAGTTAGAAGTCCCCCTCCACTTT.

The chain couples TRBV27 to TRBJ2-7, with 8 positions matching TRBD1. In germline, CDR1 is MNHEY, CDR2 SMNVEV (reference sequence). The junction had 13 bases not matched to a gene; V was cut back by 2 bases and J by 4 bases. The CDR3 contains 17 residues. CDR3 bases: TGTGCCAGCAGTTTAACTAGACAGGGGTGGAGCTCGTACGAGCAGTACTTC. Translating gives CASSLTRQGWSSYEQYF.

The chain links TRBV2 to TRBJ2-7, with D maybe TRBD1 (6 bases). The V gene lost 6 bases and the J gene lost 4 bases, with 16 bases spanning the gap. Germline CDR1 is SNHLY and CDR2 is FYNNEI. CDR3 length: 14 residues. The CDR3 DNA sequence: TGTGCCAGCAGGGTGGACAGCCGGACTTACGAGCAGTACTTC. It translates to CASRVDSRTYEQYF.

This chain uses TRBV2 with TRBJ2-6, with D possibly TRBD2 on 6 matching bases. The CDR3 has 13 residues. Germline lookup yields CDR1 SNHLY and CDR2 FYNNEI. V dropped 7 bases and J dropped 3 bases, with 7 bases sitting between them. For the CDR3, the DNA is TGTGCCAGCACGGGACTTGGGGCCAACGTCCTGACTTTC. Amino acid sequence: CASTGLGANVLTF.

The chain combines TRBV4-1 with TRBJ2-3, with 9 bases aligning to TRBD1. Germline V lookup: CDR1 MGHRA, CDR2 YSYEKL. Trimming removed 0 bases from V and 3 bases from J; junction bases left unmatched: 4. The CDR3 spans 16 residues. The CDR3 protein is CASSQEWDRETDTQYF. CDR3 DNA: TGCGCCAGCAGCCAAGAATGGGACAGGGAAACAGATACGCAGTATTTT.

The chain couples TRBV5-6 to TRBJ2-3, with 7 bases lining up with TRBD1. Germline V gives CDR1 SGHDT, CDR2 YYEEEE. V lost 1 base, J lost 2 bases, and 4 bases stayed unmatched. The CDR3 loop spans 15 amino acids. This chain's CDR3 is CASSLTGAYTDTQYF. CDR3 sequence (DNA): TGTGCCAGCAGCTTGACAGGGGCCTACACAGATACGCAGTATTTT.

This chain uses TRBV5-1 with TRBJ2-7; the D is unclear. This CDR3 contains 15 residues. Germline V lookup: CDR1 SGHRS, CDR2 YFSETQ. The V and J ends lost 4 bases and 1 base respectively, with 15 bases between them. The CDR3 DNA reads TGCGCCAGCAGCCCGATAGGAGCCAGATCCTACGAGCAGTACTTC. Translation: CASSPIGARSYEQYF.

The chain is built from TRBV7-2 and TRBJ1-2; 7 positions agree with TRBD1. CDR1 and CDR2 (germline): SGHTA, FQGNSA. V shed 5 bases and J 0 bases; nucleotides not matched to a gene: 9. The CDR3 covers 16 residues. CDR3 amino acids: CASSVGGTAANYGYTF. The CDR3 DNA reads as TGTGCCAGCAGCGTGGGTGGGACAGCAGCTAACTATGGCTACACCTTC.

The chain is built from TRBV7-2 and TRBJ2-7; a possible D gene is TRBD1 (5 bases). The germline CDR1 and CDR2 sequences are SGHTA and FQGNSA. The ends were cut back, 1 base at V and 3 bases at J, with 10 bases in the middle. The CDR3 contains 14 residues. The DNA of the CDR3 is TGTGCCAGCAGCTTAGGGCAGGGCTTCTACGAGCAGTACTTC. This translates into CASSLGQGFYEQYF.

The chain combines TRBV2 with TRBJ1-5, with no clear D. The CDR3 length is 11 residues. Germline CDR1 reads SNHLY; CDR2 reads FYNNEI. V was shortened by 2 bases and J by 11 bases, with 7 bases between the two germline ends. In DNA, the CDR3 is TGTGCCAGCAGTGAATATCTAGCCCAGCATTTT. Protein sequence: CASSEYLAQHF. Variable domain in full (rest from reference TRBV2 and TRBJ1-5): EPEVTQTPSHQVTQMGQEVILRCVPISNHLYFYWYRQILGQKVEFLVSFYNNEISEKSEIFDDQFSVERPDGSNFTLKIRSTKLEDSAMYFCASSEYLAQHFGDGTRLSIL.

The gene calls are TRBV7-3 and TRBJ1-2; D perhaps matches TRBD1 (6 bases). V dropped 2 bases and J dropped 2 bases, with 12 bases sitting between them. CDR1 is SGHTA, CDR2 FQGTGA, per germline. This CDR3 comprises 15 residues. As DNA, the CDR3 is TGTGCCAGCAGCTTATTCCCTACAGGGAACTATGGCTACACCTTC. Amino acids: CASSLFPTGNYGYTF.

The chain uses TRBV11-2 and TRBJ1-2; 7 positions match TRBD1. Germline values: CDR1 SGHAT, CDR2 FQNNGV. The V and J ends lost 4 bases and 4 bases, in that order; junction bases with no gene match: 9. CDR3 size: 15 residues. CDR3 DNA: TGTGCCAGCAGCTCTACCGACAGGGCGGGCTATGGCTACACCTTC. Translating gives CASSSTDRAGYGYTF.

The V gene is TRBV10-3, the J gene TRBJ2-7; D remains unclear. The V gene's germline CDR1 is ENHRY and CDR2 SYGVKD. The V gene lost 1 base and the J gene lost 3 bases, with 10 bases spanning the gap. The CDR3 contains 14 residues. In DNA, the CDR3 is TGTGCCATCAGTGAGTTGGGCAGCCTCTACGAGCAGTACTTC. As protein: CAISELGSLYEQYF.

The rearrangement uses TRBV5-1 and TRBJ2-3; 13 bases align to TRBD2. V lost 3 bases and J lost 4; bases outside the gene matches: 5. The CDR3 runs 16 residues. Germline CDR1 SGHRS, CDR2 YFSETQ. DNA for the CDR3: TGCGCCAGCAGCTCGCCCGGACTAGCGGGGGCAGATACGCAGTATTTT. Translation: CASSSPGLAGADTQYF.

The chain has TRBV5-6 and TRBJ2-7, with a weak D call TRBD2 (5 bases). Germline V gene sequence: CDR1 SGHDT, CDR2 YYEEEE. Deletions cut 1 base from V and 0 bases from J, with 14 bases between. This CDR3 comprises 16 residues. This CDR3 reads CASSLTGLGSSYEQYF. CDR3 nucleotides: TGTGCCAGCAGCTTGACTGGGCTAGGGAGCTCCTACGAGCAGTACTTC.

The rearrangement uses TRBV7-9 and TRBJ2-3; D is uncertain. Per germline, CDR1 SEHNR and CDR2 FQNEAQ (reference sequence). Trimming removed 4 bases from V and 6 bases from J, with 8 bases in between. This CDR3 region has 12 residues. The CDR3 loop reads CASSSEADTQYF. The CDR3 nucleotides are TGTGCCAGCAGCTCAGAGGCCGATACGCAGTATTTT.

J is TRBJ1-6 and V is TRBV2, with TRBD1 as a possible D gene (5 bases). CDR3 length equals 14 residues. Between the trimmed V and J ends, which lost 3 bases and 7 bases, there was a span of 10 bases. CDR1 is SNHLY, CDR2 FYNNEI, per germline. The CDR3 DNA is TGTGCCAGCAGTGAGGAGCGGGGGAATTCACCCCTCCACTTT. Its translation is CASSEERGNSPLHF.

The J gene is TRBJ1-5, the V gene TRBV7-3; 7 nucleotides match TRBD1. Germline loops: CDR1 SGHTA, CDR2 FQGTGA. The CDR3 runs 13 residues. The J segment lost 5 bases and the V segment lost 5 bases, leaving 3 bases of the junction unmatched. The DNA of the CDR3 is TGTGCCAGCAGCCCCGACAGGGATCAGCCCCAGCATTTT. Translation: CASSPDRDQPQHF. Together with reference TRBV7-3 and TRBJ1-5, the CDR3 gives the full variable domain: GAGVSQTPSNKVTEKGKYVELRCDPISGHTALYWYRQSLGQGPEFLIYFQGTGAADDSGLPNDRFFAVRPEGSVSTLKIQRTERGDSAVYLCASSPDRDQPQHFGDGTRLSIL.

This sequence joins TRBV10-1 and TRBJ2-5, with D possibly being TRBD1 (5 bases). The CDR3 has 13 amino acids. V dropped 6 bases and J dropped 5 bases, with 13 bases sitting between them. Germline V gene lookup returns CDR1 WNHNN and CDR2 SYGVQD (reference sequence). The CDR3 loop reads CASSRAVGETQYF. DNA for the CDR3: TGCGCCAGCAGCAGGGCAGTAGGGGAGACCCAGTACTTC.

This rearrangement joins TRBV12-5 to TRBJ2-2, with D perhaps TRBD1 (6 bases). The CDR3 covers 18 residues. CDR1 is LGHNT, CDR2 FRNRAP, per germline. The ends were cut back, 7 bases at V and 5 bases at J, with 26 bases in the middle. This chain's CDR3 is CASANGVGAFVGTGELFF. The CDR3 bases are TGTGCTAGTGCCAATGGGGTGGGGGCCTTCGTGGGGACCGGGGAGCTGTTTTTT.

The chain uses TRBV7-3 and TRBJ2-6; tentative D call: TRBD1 (6 bases). Trimming stripped 4 bases from V and 0 bases from J, with 22 bases between. Germline CDR1 SGHTA, CDR2 FQGTGA. CDR3 length equals 20 residues. The CDR3 DNA follows: TGTGCCAGCAGCTATAATCCGGACAGCGCCGACCTCTCTGGGGCCAACGTCCTGACTTTC. This gives the protein CASSYNPDSADLSGANVLTF.

This chain links TRBV10-3 with TRBJ1-5, with 8 bases aligning to TRBD1. Trimming cost V 6 bases and J 2 bases; bases outside gene matches: 0. Germline-derived CDR1 and CDR2 are ENHRY and SYGVKD. The CDR3 runs 13 residues. The CDR3 sequence: CAIRDRGNQPQHF. For the CDR3, the DNA is TGTGCCATCAGGGACAGGGGCAATCAGCCCCAGCATTTT.

The chain couples TRBV10-3 to TRBJ2-5; 8 bases match TRBD1. The CDR3 is 15 residues long. With V trimmed by 10 bases and J by 6 bases, 16 bases remained unmatched. Germline CDR1 ENHRY, CDR2 SYGVKD. CDR3 DNA sequence: TGTGCCACCTCGCCACCGTCAGGGGGCCGAAAGACCCAGTACTTC. Encoded protein: CATSPPSGGRKTQYF.

As for this clone: This sample includes further DNA sequences coding for the same CDR3. The chain employs TRBV6-5 and TRBJ2-5, with 7 positions matching TRBD2. The ends lost 0 bases at V and 2 bases at J; junction bases unmatched: 3. The V gene's germline CDR1 is MNHEY and CDR2 SVGAGI. The CDR3 spans 15 residues. CDR3 region: CASSYSPGGQETQYF. The CDR3 bases are TGTGCCAGCAGTTACTCCCCGGGGGGTCAAGAGACCCAGTACTTC.

The chain carries TRBV19 and TRBJ1-1, with D tentatively TRBD1 (5 bases). V was pared by 0 bases and J by 4 bases, with 12 bases between. CDR3 length: 15 amino acids. Per the germline V gene, CDR1 is LNHDA and CDR2 is SQIVND (reference sequence). The CDR3 reads CASSIDRVRFTEAFF. DNA for the CDR3: TGTGCCAGTAGTATAGACAGGGTAAGGTTCACTGAAGCTTTCTTT.

The chain joins TRBV2 to TRBJ1-5, with a possible D match to TRBD1 (5 bases). This CDR3 comprises 14 residues. Trimming pared 5 bases from V and 4 bases from J, leaving 12 bases between. Germline loops: CDR1 SNHLY, CDR2 FYNNEI. The CDR3 bases are TGTGCCAGCAGTCGACAGACATCTAATCAGCCCCAGCATTTT. It translates to CASSRQTSNQPQHF.

V usage is TRBV5-1 and J usage is TRBJ2-6; D is unclear. CDR1 and CDR2 (germline): SGHRS, YFSETQ. The length of the CDR3 is 14 residues. V lost 4 bases, J lost 1 base, and 6 bases lay in between. Here the CDR3 DNA reads TGCGCCAGCAGCACTACTTCTGGGGCCAACGTCCTGACTTTC. The encoded protein is CASSTTSGANVLTF. The whole variable domain, remainder taken from reference TRBV5-1 and TRBJ2-6, is KAGVTQTPRYLIKTRGQQVTLSCSPISGHRSVSWYQQTPGQGLQFLFEYFSETQRNKGNFPGRFSGRQFSNSRSEMNVSTLELGDSALYLCASSTTSGANVLTFGAGSRLTVL.